Each of the 31 T cell receptor beta chains below was sequenced from the same sample in a study of CD8+ T cells in alopecia areata. Extraction of RNA preceded its reverse transcription into cDNA, which served as the sequencing template. Profiled with immunoSEQ multiplex PCR; TCRdb holds only in-frame clones, not every one. The sample lists about 180,000 clones, 50% to 65% occurring once. The treatment: oral pan-JAK inhibitor, 5-10 mg twice daily. The sequences come from CD8+ T cells sorted from blood, collected at week 24, from a patient treated with tofacitinib. All receptors derive from a human donor with alopecia areata.

This chain connects TRBV29-1 to TRBJ2-2; 11 nucleotides line up with TRBD2. V dropped 6 bases and J dropped 5; count of bases not matched to a gene: 8. Germline CDR1 and CDR2: SQVTM and ANQGSEA. CDR3 length equals 15 residues. DNA for the CDR3: TGCAGCGTCGCGCTAGCGGGGGGCGGGACCGGGGAGCTGTTTTTT. It specifies CSVALAGGGTGELFF.

The V and J genes are TRBV10-3 and TRBJ2-2; tentatively, D is TRBD2 (5 bases). This CDR3 is 16 amino acids long. Per the germline V gene, CDR1 is ENHRY and CDR2 is SYGVKD. V lost 4 bases and J lost 5, with 17 bases in between. DNA for the CDR3: TGTGCCATCAGTGTTGGGAGACAAAGGGAAACCGGGGAGCTGTTTTTT. Protein product: CAISVGRQRETGELFF.

The chain employs TRBV25-1 and TRBJ2-3; D not resolved. V gave up 4 bases and J gave up 4 bases, with 9 bases separating them. Germline V gene lookup returns CDR1 MGHDK and CDR2 SYGVNS. CDR3 size: 13 residues. The CDR3 region is CASSVHSSDTQYF. CDR3 sequence (DNA): TGTGCCAGCAGTGTACACAGTTCAGATACGCAGTATTTT.

This clone was seen a handful of times. The chain joins TRBV19 to TRBJ2-2; D possibly uses TRBD1 or TRBD2 (5 bases each). CDR1 is LNHDA, CDR2 SQIVND, per germline (reference sequence). Trimming took 3 bases from V and 4 from J, leaving 15 bases between them. The CDR3 sequence is 16 residues long. The CDR3 coding sequence is TGTGCCAGTAGTATTAGGCAGGGAGTTGTCACCGGGGAGCTGTTTTTT. This translates into CASSIRQGVVTGELFF.

The chain carries TRBV7-9 and TRBJ1-5; D not resolved. V was shortened by 2 bases and J by 5 bases, with 7 bases between the two germline ends. The germline CDR1 and CDR2 sequences are SEHNR and FQNEAQ (reference sequence). The CDR3 consists of 13 residues. CDR3 sequence (DNA): TGTGCCAGCAGCTTACATCCCGATCAGCCCCAGCATTTT. Its translation: CASSLHPDQPQHF.

The genes are TRBV19 and TRBJ1-2; D gene ambiguous. CDR1 is LNHDA and CDR2 is SQIVND in the germline V gene (reference sequence). The CDR3 is made up of 11 amino acids. Trimming shortened V by 9 bases and J by 4 bases, and 9 bases separated the two germline ends. The CDR3, as DNA: TGTGCCAGCTTCTCGGGCTATGGCTACACCTTC. Translating gives CASFSGYGYTF. Filled out from reference TRBV19 and TRBJ1-2, the complete variable domain reads DGGITQSPKYLFRKEGQNVTLSCEQNLNHDAMYWYRQDPGQGLRLIYYSQIVNDFQKGDIAEGYSVSREKKESFPLTVTSAQKNPTAFYLCASFSGYGYTFGSGTRLTVV.

This chain connects TRBV29-1 to TRBJ2-4; weak D call: TRBD2 (6 bases). V lost 3 bases to trimming and J lost 8 bases, with 14 bases between them. Germline lookup yields CDR1 SQVTM and CDR2 ANQGSEA. The CDR3 loop spans 13 amino acids. Written as DNA, the CDR3 is TGCAGCGTTGATGGGGGGAGTGGGGACATTCAGTACTTC. Amino acid sequence: CSVDGGSGDIQYF.

The chain combines TRBV27 with TRBJ2-1; D ambiguous. Per the germline V gene, CDR1 is MNHEY and CDR2 is SMNVEV (reference sequence). The CDR3 runs 14 residues. V dropped 5 bases and J dropped 8 bases, with 16 bases sitting between them. The CDR3 coding sequence is TGTGCCAGCAGTCCTACCTCCGGCGTCGATGAGCAGTTCTTC. Translated: CASSPTSGVDEQFF.

The V gene is TRBV4-3, the J gene TRBJ2-7; D is unresolved. The V gene lost 3 bases and the J gene lost 3 bases, with 9 bases spanning the gap. Germline V gene lookup returns CDR1 LGHNA and CDR2 YSLEER. The CDR3 contains 13 residues. The CDR3 sequence: CASSQGMFYEQYF. The CDR3 DNA follows: TGCGCCAGCAGCCAGGGAATGTTCTACGAGCAGTACTTC.

This chain links TRBV25-1 with TRBJ2-2, with a possible D match to TRBD2 (6 bases). V gave up 2 bases and J gave up 5 bases, with 12 bases separating them. The germline V gene has CDR1 MGHDK and CDR2 SYGVNS. The CDR3 spans 15 residues. CDR3 DNA sequence: TGTGCCAGCAGTGAAAGGGCGGGGTTTACCGGGGAGCTGTTTTTT. Its translation is CASSERAGFTGELFF.

This clone was seen a handful of times. The chain uses TRBV9 and TRBJ1-6; no definite D call. V was cut by 0 bases and J by 0 bases, with 10 bases left in between. The CDR3 extends over 17 amino acids. Germline CDR1 reads SGDLS; CDR2 reads YYNGEE. The CDR3 DNA is TGTGCCAGCAGCGTAGAGGCGTCGAGCTCCTATAATTCACCCCTCCACTTT. Its protein product is CASSVEASSSYNSPLHF. Variable domain in full (rest from reference TRBV9 and TRBJ1-6): DSGVTQTPKHLITATGQRVTLRCSPRSGDLSVYWYQQSLDQGLQFLIQYYNGEERAKGNILERFSAQQFPDLHSELNLSSLELGDSALYFCASSVEASSSYNSPLHFGNGTRLTVT.

This chain uses TRBV7-2 with TRBJ2-1; D perhaps matches TRBD2 (7 bases). With 2 bases removed from V and 6 bases from J, the gap between germline ends came to 14 bases. The CDR3 consists of 15 residues. The V gene's germline CDR1 is SGHTA and CDR2 FQGNSA. The DNA for the CDR3 is TGTGCCAGCAGCTTATTGGTGGGGGGGCTCAATGAGCAGTTCTTC. Its translation: CASSLLVGGLNEQFF.

The V gene is TRBV30, the J gene TRBJ1-3; D not resolved. Trimming pared 5 bases from V and 1 base from J, leaving 0 bases between. This CDR3 is 10 amino acids long. Germline V gives CDR1 GTSNPN, CDR2 SVGIG (reference sequence). For the CDR3, the DNA is TGTGCCTGGTCTGGAAACACCATATATTTT. This translates into CAWSGNTIYF.

This chain joins TRBV29-1 and TRBJ1-1; TRBD1 agrees at 8 bases. The J segment lost 5 bases and the V segment lost 6 bases, leaving 5 bases of the junction unmatched. CDR3 length: 12 residues. Germline V gene data show CDR1 as SQVTM and CDR2 as ANQGSEA. The CDR3 loop reads CSVRQGRTEAFF. The CDR3 coding sequence is TGCAGCGTACGACAGGGGAGAACTGAAGCTTTCTTT.

The chain uses TRBV4-3 and TRBJ1-6, with a possible D match to TRBD1 (5 bases). The CDR3 consists of 14 residues. The V end was cut by 4 bases, the J end by 8 bases, with 12 bases between. Germline V CDR1 and CDR2: LGHNA, YSLEER. The CDR3, as DNA: TGCGCCAGCAGCCCAGGGCAGCCAGATTCACCCCTCCACTTT. Its translation is CASSPGQPDSPLHF.

The chain joins TRBV9 to TRBJ2-2; D is uncertain. The V end was cut by 2 bases, the J end by 9 bases, with 5 bases between. Germline CDR1 and CDR2: SGDLS and YYNGEE. CDR3 size: 11 residues. CDR3 in DNA: TGTGCCAGCAGCGTCGACCGGGAGCTGTTTTTT. It codes for CASSVDRELFF.

This clone appeared a few times. The chain employs TRBV4-3 and TRBJ1-2, with D hard to call. The CDR3 has 15 residues. Trimming removed 0 bases at V and 2 bases at J, with 10 bases between. From germline, CDR1 is LGHNA and CDR2 YSLEER. In DNA, the CDR3 is TGCGCCAGCAGCCAAGAGGGAGAGCCAAACTATGGCTACACCTTC. Protein: CASSQEGEPNYGYTF.

The chain combines TRBV14 with TRBJ1-1; perhaps TRBD1 as D (5 bases). Germline lookup yields CDR1 SGHDN and CDR2 FVKESK. Between the trimmed V and J ends, which lost 5 bases and 7 bases, there was a span of 14 bases. CDR3 length: 13 amino acids. CDR3 nucleotide sequence: TGTGCCAGCAGCTATAGCGGGGGAGGTGAAGCTTTCTTT. Its protein product is CASSYSGGGEAFF. Full variable domain (rest looked up from reference TRBV14 and TRBJ1-1): EAGVTQFPSHSVIEKGQTVTLRCDPISGHDNLYWYRRVMGKEIKFLLHFVKESKQDESGMPNNRFLAERTGGTYSTLKVQPAELEDSGVYFCASSYSGGGEAFFGQGTRLTVV.

J is TRBJ1-5 and V is TRBV19; TRBD1 aligns across 10 bases. J gave up 5 bases and V 5 bases, and 12 bases lay outside the gene matches. Germline CDR1 and CDR2: LNHDA and SQIVND (reference sequence). The CDR3 length is 17 residues. In DNA, the CDR3 is TGTGCCAGTAGTCCTAGGAGGGGGACAGGGGAGGATCAGCCCCAGCATTTT. It is translated as CASSPRRGTGEDQPQHF.

V is TRBV19 and J is TRBJ2-7, with 8 bases lining up with TRBD1. The V gene end was trimmed by 3 bases and the J gene end by 3 bases; junction bases not matched to a gene: 4. This CDR3 has 14 residues. Looked up from germline, CDR1 is LNHDA and CDR2 is SQIVND (reference sequence). The CDR3 DNA reads as TGTGCCAGTAGTATCGACAGGGGTTACTACGAGCAGTACTTC. Translating it yields CASSIDRGYYEQYF.

In its sample, this clone was seen a few times. The chain is built from TRBV19 and TRBJ2-1; 11 nucleotides agree with TRBD2. Germline assignment: CDR1 LNHDA and CDR2 SQIVND (reference sequence). CDR3 length equals 16 residues. The V gene end was trimmed by 4 bases and the J gene end by 6 bases; junction bases not matched to a gene: 8. Here the CDR3 DNA reads TGTGCCAGTAGTACGTTTAGCGGGGGGGCCACCAATGAGCAGTTCTTC. This gives the protein CASSTFSGGATNEQFF.

The chain has TRBV7-9 and TRBJ1-5; no definite D call. V lost 5 bases, J lost 0 bases, and 2 bases lay in between. The CDR3 is made up of 12 amino acids. CDR1 is SEHNR and CDR2 is FQNEAQ in the germline V gene (reference sequence). The CDR3 here is CASSDSNQPQHF. In DNA, the CDR3 is TGTGCCAGCAGCGATAGCAATCAGCCCCAGCATTTT.

This clone appeared a few times. The chain has TRBV29-1 and TRBJ2-1, with D perhaps matching TRBD1 (6 bases). The germline gives CDR1 SQVTM, CDR2 ANQGSEA. The CDR3 runs 16 residues. Trimming removed 1 base from V and 5 bases from J, with 18 bases in between. CDR3 bases: TGCAGCGTTGAAGGAATCCCCGGATGGGACAACAATGAGCAGTTCTTC. This translates into CSVEGIPGWDNNEQFF.

The rearrangement joins TRBV9 to TRBJ2-7; D ambiguous. Trimming took off 4 bases at V and 2 bases at J, with 10 bases between the two ends. CDR3 length: 13 residues. The germline V gene encodes CDR1 SGDLS and CDR2 YYNGEE. In nucleotides, the CDR3 is TGTGCCAGCAGCCCCGGTTCGGCCTACGAGCAGTACTTC. Protein sequence: CASSPGSAYEQYF.

V gene TRBV27 combines with J gene TRBJ1-2; TRBD1 matches at 8 bases. Losses at the gene ends were 7 bases for V and 4 bases for J; bases not matched to a gene: 8. The germline gives CDR1 MNHEY, CDR2 SMNVEV (reference sequence). CDR3 length: 14 amino acids. The CDR3 loop reads CASKIDRGSYGYTF. The DNA for the CDR3 is TGTGCCAGCAAGATCGACAGGGGCTCCTATGGCTACACCTTC.

The CDR3 nucleotides are TGTGCCAGCAGTTTATGGGACACCGGGGAGCTGTTTTTT. Translation gives CASSLWDTGELFF. The chain is built from TRBV27 and TRBJ2-2; D remains ambiguous. The CDR3 has 13 residues. V dropped 1 base and J dropped 3 bases, with 3 bases sitting between them. Looked up from germline, CDR1 is MNHEY and CDR2 is SMNVEV (reference sequence).

Concerning this clone itself: The germline gene is not matched at one end of the junction; a read error may be the cause. V gene TRBV29-1 combines with J gene TRBJ2-7, with D unresolved. Looked up from germline, CDR1 is SQVTM and CDR2 is ANQGSEA. CDR3 length equals 11 residues. This CDR3 is CSVVVGLSADF. The CDR3 DNA reads as TGCAGCGTTGTAGTGGGTCTGTCGGCAGACTTC.

The CDR3 region is CASVAGGTEAFF. The DNA for the CDR3 is TGTGCTAGTGTGGCAGGGGGCACTGAAGCTTTCTTT. This rearrangement joins TRBV12-5 to TRBJ1-1, with 7 bases identical to TRBD1. After removal of 7 bases from V and 4 bases from J, the junction contained 3 bases not matched to a gene. The length of the CDR3 is 12 residues. CDR1 and CDR2 from the germline V gene are LGHNT and FRNRAP.

The rearrangement links TRBV27 to TRBJ1-1; no definite D call. Germline assignment: CDR1 MNHEY and CDR2 SMNVEV (reference sequence). Between the trimmed V and J ends, which lost 4 bases and 2 bases, there was a span of 5 bases. The CDR3 consists of 12 residues. CDR3 loop: CASSSFNTEAFF. The CDR3 DNA reads TGTGCCAGCAGTTCCTTTAACACTGAAGCTTTCTTT.

V gene TRBV9 combines with J gene TRBJ2-7, with D unclear. Trimming took off 4 bases at V and 0 bases at J, with 23 bases between the two ends. The CDR3 has 18 residues. CDR1 is SGDLS and CDR2 is YYNGEE in the germline V gene. The CDR3 DNA sequence: TGTGCCAGCAGCCCCACTTCACCGTTCGGGTCGAGCTCCTACGAGCAGTACTTC. Its translation: CASSPTSPFGSSSYEQYF.

The chain combines TRBV27 with TRBJ2-1; 8 bases line up with TRBD1. This CDR3 is 17 amino acids long. The germline CDR1 and CDR2 sequences are MNHEY and SMNVEV (reference sequence). J lost 5 bases, V lost 5 bases, and 14 bases had no gene match. CDR3 sequence: CASSPSGRGTGHNEQFF. The CDR3 nucleotides read TGTGCCAGCAGTCCCTCAGGCAGAGGGACAGGCCACAATGAGCAGTTCTTC.